This T cell receptor (beta chain) was obtained from a study of cytomegalovirus exposure and HLA in healthy donors. Whole-study results and caveats: Later analysis associated a missense DCLRE1C variant with TCR beta V- and J-gene trimming. Several of the most significant clusters were apparently associated with common viral pathogens in a later analysis.

The CDR3 is 17 residues long. This clone was picked up one time. The antigen is unknown. This PCR relied on a set of 60 Vbeta primers and 13 Jbeta primers. Assay used: immunoSEQ multiplex PCR; TCRdb lists only in-frame clones, some missing. Of 150,000 to 200,000 clones in the sample, roughly 80% were seen once. The receptor was derived from a man aged 25 to 40 in good health and CMV-seropositive. The chain recombines TRBV12-2 with TRBJ1-2. TRBV12-2 is annotated as a pseudogene. The source material was PBMCs. CDR3 sequence (DNA): TGTGCAAGTCGCTTAGTAGAAGGGAGACGGGGGAGGGATGGCTACACCTTC. Protein: CASRLVEGRRGRDGYTF.